These 3 T cell receptor beta chains share one sample of origin, sequenced in a study of blood T cell repertoires in COVID-19. Produced via immunoSEQ multiplex PCR; TCRdb's table is partial and in-frame only. The sample includes nearly 80,000 clones, around 80% seen only once; the top ten take about 35%. The source material was peripheral blood. The receptors derive from a woman aged 70-85 years with acute or convalescent COVID-19.

This chain connects TRBV12-3 or TRBV12-4 to TRBJ1-1; the D gene is possibly TRBD1 (5 bases). The ends were cut back, 1 base at V and 8 bases at J, with 8 bases in the middle. The CDR3 length is 12 residues. The CDR3 sequence is CASSLGRQEAFF. The CDR3 coding sequence is TGTGCCAGCAGTTTAGGCCGACAGGAAGCTTTCTTT.

V gene TRBV3-1 (or the pseudogene TRBV3-2) combines with J gene TRBJ2-1; D remains unclear. Between the trimmed V and J ends, which lost 1 base and 15 bases, there was a span of 13 bases. The CDR3 is 12 residues long. Looked up from germline, CDR1 is LGHDT and CDR2 is YNNKEL (reference sequence). CDR3 sequence: CASSQGALSLFF. CDR3 sequence (DNA): TGTGCCAGCAGCCAAGGAGCCTTGAGTTTGTTCTTC.

The chain has TRBV19 and TRBJ1-1, with D perhaps TRBD1 (5 bases). V lost 4 bases and J lost 8, with 17 bases in between. The CDR3 is made up of 14 amino acids. Per the germline V gene, CDR1 is LNHDA and CDR2 is SQIVND (reference sequence). The CDR3 DNA reads as TGTGCCAGTAGTAATGACAGAAACCGTGAGGAAGCTTTCTTT. Its protein is CASSNDRNREEAFF.